The 29 T cell receptor beta chains given below trace back to one sample, sequenced in a study of blood T cells in healthy people across ages. For the second PCR, which ran for roughly 6 to 12 cycles, a sample-barcoded 5' primer and a J-beta primer mix were used. TCRdb independently ran MiXCR on the 5' RACE reads; one entry per CDR3 protein. The table lists 630,000 or so distinct CDR3 sequences, about a third of them singletons. The sequenced material came from blood. The receptor source for this set is a woman of 80 years or more in good health.

This clonotype was observed a few times. Being one base from a much bigger clone, this may be a read error. The rearrangement joins TRBV7-2 to TRBJ1-2; D possibly corresponds to TRBD1 (6 bases). From germline, CDR1 is SGHTA and CDR2 FQGNSA. The CDR3 has 15 residues. CDR3 sequence reads: CACSPRTAANYGYTF. DNA for the CDR3: TGTGCCTGCAGCCCCCGGACAGCAGCTAACTATGGCTACACCTTC.

Many counts were recorded for this clonotype. This chain joins TRBV7-2 and TRBJ1-2; a weak D match, TRBD1 (5 bases). V was shortened by 4 bases and J by 8 bases, with 11 bases between the two germline ends. The germline V gene encodes CDR1 SGHTA and CDR2 FQGNSA. This CDR3 is 12 amino acids long. The CDR3 sequence: CASSYRQPGYTF. The CDR3 region has the DNA TGTGCCAGCAGCTACCGACAGCCCGGCTACACCTTC.

A word on this clonotype: One base away lies a much larger clone, so this may be a sequencing read error. The chain is built from TRBV5-6 and TRBJ2-5, with D possibly called TRBD1 or TRBD2 (5 bases each). CDR1 is SGHDT and CDR2 is YYEEEE in the germline V gene. The CDR3 has 18 amino acids. V lost 4 bases and J lost 8, with 30 bases in between. Here the CDR3 DNA reads TGTGCCAGCAGCCCGACACTTTTACCGGGACGGGACCGTGAAACCCAGTACTTC. This sequence encodes CASSPTLLPGRDRETQYF.

The chain couples TRBV9 to TRBJ2-7, with 8 bases identical to TRBD1. V lost 1 base and J lost 5; bases outside the gene matches: 8. The CDR3 has 15 residues. The germline V gene encodes CDR1 SGDLS and CDR2 YYNGEE. The CDR3, as DNA: TGTGCCAGCAGCGTATGGAGGACAGGGCGCCACGAGCAGTACTTC. Translated, it gives CASSVWRTGRHEQYF.

At least ten counts were recorded for this clonotype. V usage is TRBV7-2 and J usage is TRBJ1-2; D is undetermined. Germline CDR1 SGHTA, CDR2 FQGNSA. The V end was cut by 1 base, the J end by 5 bases, with 17 bases between. The CDR3 covers 16 residues. DNA for the CDR3: TGTGCCAGCAGCTTAGGGCCGTCTCTTGGTGGGTATGGCTACACCTTC. Translated, it gives CASSLGPSLGGYGYTF.

The CDR3 nucleotides read TGTGCCAGCAGCCAAGACGGGAGGTTTGACAATGAGCAGTTCTTC. The encoded protein is CASSQDGRFDNEQFF. The chain joins TRBV4-2 to TRBJ2-1; 7 positions match TRBD2. There are 15 residues in the CDR3. Per germline, CDR1 LGHNA and CDR2 YNFKEQ. The V segment lost 0 bases and the J segment 5 bases; nucleotides outside the gene matches: 4.

The V call is TRBV11-2, the J call TRBJ2-7; a possible D gene is TRBD1 (6 bases). Trimming left V 0 bases short and J 3 bases short, with 12 bases between. This CDR3 contains 15 residues. Germline CDR1 is SGHAT and CDR2 is FQNNGV. The CDR3 sequence: CASSLDPGQIYEQYF. For the CDR3, the DNA is TGTGCCAGCAGCTTAGACCCTGGACAGATCTACGAGCAGTACTTC.

Many counts were recorded for this clonotype. The chain carries TRBV12-3 or TRBV12-4 and TRBJ1-4; D remains ambiguous. Trimming cost V 6 bases and J 7 bases, with 9 bases left between them. The CDR3 runs to 12 residues. The CDR3 loop reads CASSPVGEKLFF. CDR3 bases: TGTGCCAGCAGCCCCGTGGGTGAAAAACTGTTTTTT.

The V gene is TRBV7-2, the J gene TRBJ1-1; 8 bases agree with TRBD1. Germline V gene data show CDR1 as SGHTA and CDR2 as FQGNSA. After removal of 4 bases from V and 6 bases from J, the junction contained 4 bases not matched to a gene. CDR3 length: 13 amino acids. Written as DNA, the CDR3 is TGTGCCAGCAGCTCACCACAGGGGGCTGAAGCTTTCTTT. Amino acids: CASSSPQGAEAFF.

The rearrangement joins TRBV20-1 to TRBJ1-3; D gene unclear. Germline V gene sequence: CDR1 DFQATT, CDR2 SNEGSKA (reference sequence). The CDR3 is 15 residues long. V shed 0 bases and J shed 2 bases, with 11 bases lying between them. CDR3 sequence: CSARDGRRPGNTIYF. The DNA for the CDR3 is TGCAGTGCTAGAGATGGGAGGAGGCCTGGAAACACCATATATTTT.

Ten or more counts support this clonotype. The chain is built from TRBV5-1 and TRBJ2-3, with D possibly being TRBD2 (5 bases). V shed 7 bases and J shed 2 bases, with 14 bases lying between them. Germline CDR1 is SGHRS and CDR2 is YFSETQ. The CDR3 sequence is 14 residues long. Here the CDR3 reads CASGRGDNTDTQYF. In DNA, the CDR3 is TGCGCCAGCGGTCGGGGAGACAACACAGATACGCAGTATTTT.

This clonotype was recorded only once. A much larger clone sits a single nucleotide away, making a read error possible. The gene calls are TRBV4-2 and TRBJ1-1, with D hard to call. Trimming stripped 1 base from V and 6 bases from J, with 12 bases between. The CDR3 loop spans 14 amino acids. From germline, CDR1 is LGHNA and CDR2 YNFKEQ. Here the CDR3 DNA reads TGTGCCAGCAGCCAAGGTAGCGGGGTCGCTGAAGCTTTCTTT. Its translation is CASSQGSGVAEAFF.

A few counts support this clonotype. The CDR3 DNA sequence: TGTGCTAGTGGTTTGTCCTCACAGGGTTACGAGCAGTACTTC. It codes for CASGLSSQGYEQYF. The chain uses TRBV12-5 and TRBJ2-4, with D possibly matching TRBD1 (6 bases). TRBJ2-7 explains the end of the DNA better; the J call may be wrong. The V gene's germline CDR1 is LGHNT and CDR2 FRNRAP. The CDR3 is 14 residues long.

This clonotype was counted at least ten times. CDR3 region: CSARAPGQGFREQYF. CDR3 DNA sequence: TGCAGTGCTAGAGCTCCGGGACAGGGTTTTCGCGAGCAGTACTTC. The rearrangement uses TRBV20-1 and TRBJ2-7, with 9 nucleotides matching TRBD1. V was clipped by 1 base and J by 6 bases; unmatched bases: 10. This CDR3 comprises 15 residues. Per germline, CDR1 DFQATT and CDR2 SNEGSKA (reference sequence).

At least ten counts were recorded for this clonotype. The V call is TRBV6-1, the J call TRBJ1-6; TRBD1 aligns across 7 bases. The trim removed 7 bases at V and 5 bases at J, leaving 5 bases unmatched. This CDR3 comprises 14 residues. CDR1 and CDR2 from the germline V gene are MNHNS and SASEGT. Here the CDR3 reads CASTSTGDNSPLHF. The DNA for the CDR3 is TGTGCCAGCACCTCCACAGGGGATAATTCACCCCTCCACTTT.

This clonotype came up many times. The genes are TRBV5-1 and TRBJ2-5; 8 nucleotides line up with TRBD2. The length of the CDR3 is 14 residues. The V gene end was trimmed by 1 base and the J gene end by 5 bases; junction bases not matched to a gene: 4. The germline V gene has CDR1 SGHRS and CDR2 YFSETQ. CDR3 loop: CASSLSPGGETQYF. CDR3 nucleotide sequence: TGCGCCAGCAGCTTGTCCCCGGGGGGGGAGACCCAGTACTTC.

A word on this clonotype: A much larger clone lies a single base off, so this may be a read error. The rearrangement links TRBV6-1 to TRBJ2-4; D is perhaps TRBD1 (6 bases). Looked up from germline, CDR1 is MNHNS and CDR2 is SASEGT. The CDR3 consists of 17 residues. The CDR3 region has the DNA TGTGCCGGCAGTGATAGGGCAGGGGTAGGGGCCAAAAACATTCAGTACTTC. It translates to CAGSDRAGVGAKNIQYF.

This clonotype was recorded many times. The chain links TRBV20-1 to TRBJ2-1; D not certain. V lost 0 bases to trimming and J lost 7 bases, with 16 bases between them. The CDR3 extends over 15 amino acids. Germline V lookup: CDR1 DFQATT, CDR2 SNEGSKA (reference sequence). CDR3 in amino acids: CSARDVVSPSNEQFF. In DNA form, the CDR3 reads TGCAGTGCTAGAGATGTAGTGTCCCCCAGTAATGAGCAGTTCTTC.

This clonotype was detected a few times. This chain uses TRBV6-2 or TRBV6-3 with TRBJ1-1; D gene ambiguous. The germline V gene encodes CDR1 MNHEY and CDR2 SVGEGT. CDR3 length equals 14 residues. The V and J ends lost 7 bases and 8 bases respectively, with 20 bases between them. The CDR3 region is CASTTTEPLKEAFF. The CDR3, as DNA: TGTGCCAGCACCACCACCGAGCCCCTTAAAGAAGCTTTCTTT.

This clonotype was detected only a few times. Sequence at one end of the junction differs from germline and may be a read error. The chain couples TRBV6-2 or TRBV6-3 to TRBJ2-4, with D maybe TRBD1 (6 bases). The assigned J gene may be wrong: the sequence end matches TRBJ2-7 better. CDR3 length: 13 residues. Germline loops: CDR1 MNHEY, CDR2 SVGEGT. As DNA, the CDR3 is TGTGCCGGCAGGGACCGGACAGTCTACGAGCAGTACTTC. Translated, it gives CAGRDRTVYEQYF.

The chain links TRBV19 to TRBJ1-4; D is ambiguous. Germline V gene data show CDR1 as LNHDA and CDR2 as SQIVND (reference sequence). This CDR3 is 15 amino acids long. Trimming left V 1 base short and J 4 bases short, with 10 bases between. The CDR3 nucleotides read TGTGCCAGTAGTATAGGAGGGAGCAGTAATGAAAAACTGTTTTTT. Its translation: CASSIGGSSNEKLFF. Drawing the rest from reference TRBV19 and TRBJ1-4, the complete variable domain is DGGITQSPKYLFRKEGQNVTLSCEQNLNHDAMYWYRQDPGQGLRLIYYSQIVNDFQKGDIAEGYSVSREKKESFPLTVTSAQKNPTAFYLCASSIGGSSNEKLFFGSGTQLSVL.

This clonotype has a handful of counts. CDR3 sequence: CASSWTSGRSTDTQYF. CDR3 nucleotides: TGTGCCAGCAGCTGGACTAGCGGGAGGAGCACAGATACGCAGTATTTT. This rearrangement joins TRBV11-2 to TRBJ2-3, with TRBD2 identical over 14 bases. After removal of 4 bases from V and 0 bases from J, the junction contained 0 bases not matched to a gene. There are 16 residues in the CDR3. Germline V gene lookup returns CDR1 SGHAT and CDR2 FQNNGV.

This clonotype was observed many times. V is TRBV6-2 or TRBV6-3 and J is TRBJ2-3; TRBD2 agrees at 13 bases. CDR3 length: 16 residues. Germline V gives CDR1 MNHEY, CDR2 SVGEGT. Trimming at V came to 7 bases and at J to 2 bases, leaving 6 bases not matched to a gene. Written as DNA, the CDR3 is TGTGCCAGCACCAAGACTAGCGGGGGGAACACAGATACGCAGTATTTT. Its translation: CASTKTSGGNTDTQYF.

This clonotype was observed at least ten times. The CDR3 sequence is CAIRARGTNEKLFF. The DNA of the CDR3 is TGTGCCATCAGGGCTCGGGGGACCAATGAAAAACTGTTTTTT. V usage is TRBV10-3 and J usage is TRBJ1-4; D is perhaps TRBD1 (5 bases). V was clipped by 6 bases and J by 5 bases, with 13 bases between them. Per the germline V gene, CDR1 is ENHRY and CDR2 is SYGVKD. The CDR3 loop spans 14 amino acids.

As to this clonotype: A clone one base away is much larger, so this may be a read error. The rearrangement uses TRBV30 and TRBJ2-7; D might be TRBD1 (6 bases). Per the germline V gene, CDR1 is GTSNPN and CDR2 is SVGIG (reference sequence). The CDR3 length is 11 residues. Written as DNA, the CDR3 is TGTGCCTCTATGGACAGCTACGAGCGGTACTTC. It translates to CASMDSYERYF.

This clonotype was observed a few times. The rearrangement uses TRBV29-1 and TRBJ2-3; D is possibly TRBD1 (5 bases). CDR1 is SQVTM, CDR2 ANQGSEA, per germline. The CDR3 consists of 15 residues. V was shortened by 4 bases and J by 2 bases, with 16 bases between the two germline ends. In nucleotides, the CDR3 is TGCAGCGTTGTTTGGCAGGGTCGGTCCACAGATACGCAGTATTTT. Amino acid sequence: CSVVWQGRSTDTQYF.

This clonotype was counted between two and nine times. The chain has TRBV5-1 and TRBJ2-3, with D possibly called TRBD1 or TRBD2 (7 bases each). CDR1 is SGHRS and CDR2 is YFSETQ in the germline V gene. There are 15 residues in the CDR3. Deletions cut 4 bases from V and 4 bases from J, with 16 bases between. CDR3 sequence reads: CASSPQGGGSDTQYF. The CDR3 DNA reads TGCGCCAGCAGCCCCCAGGGGGGGGGGTCAGATACGCAGTATTTT.

This clonotype has just one count. One junction end does not reproduce the germline sequence, and a read error may be involved. The rearrangement uses TRBV5-1 and TRBJ2-1; 7 nucleotides match TRBD2. Germline CDR1 SGHRS, CDR2 YFSETQ. This CDR3 is 16 amino acids long. DNA for the CDR3: TGCGCCAGCAGCTTGGAGGCTAGCGGAGGCTACAATGAGCTGTTCTTC. Amino acid sequence: CASSLEASGGYNELFF.

The gene calls are TRBV7-9 and TRBJ1-2; weak D call: TRBD1 (6 bases). V was shortened by 3 bases and J by 8 bases, with 19 bases between the two germline ends. There are 15 residues in the CDR3. CDR1 SEHNR and CDR2 FQNEAQ come from the germline V gene (reference sequence). The CDR3 DNA reads as TGTGCCAGCAGCTTGCAAGGGGGGTCAGGGAAAGGCTACACCTTC. Its protein is CASSLQGGSGKGYTF. The variable domain in full, completed from reference TRBV7-9 and TRBJ1-2, reads DTGVSQNPRHKITKRGQNVTFRCDPISEHNRLYWYRQTLGQGPEFLTYFQNEAQLEKSRLLSDRFSAERPKGSFSTLEIQRTEQGDSAMYLCASSLQGGSGKGYTFGSGTRLTVV.